This TCR beta chain was found in a study of T-cell reconstitution after alpha-beta-depleted transplantation in children. The CDR3 consists of 13 residues. V shed 2 bases and J 7 bases; nucleotides not matched to a gene: 4. Germline V gene sequence: CDR1 SGHTA, CDR2 FQGTGA. The library targeted TCRbeta and was prepared with unique molecular identifiers. TCRdb called the PCR reads again in MiXCR, with one record for every CDR3 protein. The sample includes roughly 90,000 distinct CDR3 sequences, 9% to 15% of them seen just once. The source of this sequence is a human donor who donated a stem cell graft to a child with inherited bone marrow failure. The sample here was PBMCs from the stem cell graft donor, taken from the stem cell graft. The chain carries TRBV7-3 and TRBJ1-1; 7 nucleotides align to TRBD1. CDR3: CASSLQGGGEAFF. The CDR3 DNA reads as TGTGCCAGCAGCTTACAGGGGGGGGGTGAAGCTTTCTTT.